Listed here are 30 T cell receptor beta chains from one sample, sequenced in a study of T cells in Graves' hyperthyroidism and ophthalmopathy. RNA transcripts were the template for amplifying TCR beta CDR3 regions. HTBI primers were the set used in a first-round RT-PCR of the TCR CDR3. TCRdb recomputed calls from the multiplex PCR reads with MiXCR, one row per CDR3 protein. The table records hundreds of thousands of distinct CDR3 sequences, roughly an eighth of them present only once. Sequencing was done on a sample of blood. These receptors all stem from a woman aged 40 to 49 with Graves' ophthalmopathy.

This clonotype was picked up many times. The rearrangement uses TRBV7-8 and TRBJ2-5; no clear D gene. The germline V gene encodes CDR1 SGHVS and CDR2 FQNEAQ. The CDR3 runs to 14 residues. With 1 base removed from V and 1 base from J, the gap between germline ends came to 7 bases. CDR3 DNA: TGTGCCAGCAGCTTAGTCGGGCCCCAAGAGACCCAGTACTTC. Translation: CASSLVGPQETQYF.

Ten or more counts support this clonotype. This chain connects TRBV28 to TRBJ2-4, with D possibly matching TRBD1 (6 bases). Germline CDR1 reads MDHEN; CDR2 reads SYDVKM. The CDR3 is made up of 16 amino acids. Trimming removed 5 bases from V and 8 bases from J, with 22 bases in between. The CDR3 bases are TGTGCCAGCAGTGATCTAGGACAGAGGGTTTTGGACATTCAGTACTTC. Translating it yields CASSDLGQRVLDIQYF.

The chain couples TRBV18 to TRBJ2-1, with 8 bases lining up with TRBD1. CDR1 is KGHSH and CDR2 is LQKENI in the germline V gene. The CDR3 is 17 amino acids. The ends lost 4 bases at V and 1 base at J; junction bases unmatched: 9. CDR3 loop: CASSRRSGQGSYNEQFF. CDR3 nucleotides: TGTGCCAGCTCACGGAGATCCGGACAGGGATCCTACAATGAGCAGTTCTTC.

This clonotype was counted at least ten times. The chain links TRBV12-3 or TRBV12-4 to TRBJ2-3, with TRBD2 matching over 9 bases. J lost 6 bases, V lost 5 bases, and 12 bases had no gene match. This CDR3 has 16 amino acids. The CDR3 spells CASSPHQRGAMDTQYF. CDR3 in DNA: TGTGCCAGCAGTCCCCACCAGCGGGGGGCCATGGATACGCAGTATTTT.

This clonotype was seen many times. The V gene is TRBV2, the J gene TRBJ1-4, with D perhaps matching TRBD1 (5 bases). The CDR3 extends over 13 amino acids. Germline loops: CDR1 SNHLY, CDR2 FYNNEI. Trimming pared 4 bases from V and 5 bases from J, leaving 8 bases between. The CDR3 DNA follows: TGTGCCAGCAGTGGGCAGGGCAATGAAAAACTGTTTTTT. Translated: CASSGQGNEKLFF.

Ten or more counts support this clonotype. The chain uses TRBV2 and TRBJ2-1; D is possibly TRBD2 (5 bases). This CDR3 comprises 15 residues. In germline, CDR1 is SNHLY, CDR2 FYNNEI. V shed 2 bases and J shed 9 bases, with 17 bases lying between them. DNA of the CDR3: TGTGCCAGCAGTGAAATCCCGTCGCGGGTTGCTGAGCAGTTCTTC. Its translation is CASSEIPSRVAEQFF.

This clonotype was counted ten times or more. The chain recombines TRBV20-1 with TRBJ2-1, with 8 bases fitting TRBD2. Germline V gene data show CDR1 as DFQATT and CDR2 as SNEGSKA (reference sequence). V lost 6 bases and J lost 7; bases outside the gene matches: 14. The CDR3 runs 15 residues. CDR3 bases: TGCAGTGCCCCTCGGGCGGGGGGCCCTGGTAATGAGCAGTTCTTC. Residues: CSAPRAGGPGNEQFF.

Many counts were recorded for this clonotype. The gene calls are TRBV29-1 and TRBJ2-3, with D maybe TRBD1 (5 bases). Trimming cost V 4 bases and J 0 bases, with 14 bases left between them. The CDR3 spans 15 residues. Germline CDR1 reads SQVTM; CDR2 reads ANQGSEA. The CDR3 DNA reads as TGCAGCGTTGGGTCCTTAGGGGAAAGCACAGATACGCAGTATTTT. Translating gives CSVGSLGESTDTQYF.

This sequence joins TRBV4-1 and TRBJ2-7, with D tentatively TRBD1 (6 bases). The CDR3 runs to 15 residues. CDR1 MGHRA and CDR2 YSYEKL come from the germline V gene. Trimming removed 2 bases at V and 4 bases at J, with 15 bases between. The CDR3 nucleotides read TGCGCCAGCAGCCAATCGGCAGGGGAATCGTACGAGCAGTACTTC. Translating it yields CASSQSAGESYEQYF.

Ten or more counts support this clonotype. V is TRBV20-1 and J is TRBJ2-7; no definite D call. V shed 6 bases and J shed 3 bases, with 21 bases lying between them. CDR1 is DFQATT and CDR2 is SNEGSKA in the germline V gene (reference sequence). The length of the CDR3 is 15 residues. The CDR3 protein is CSAIHDRASDYEQYF. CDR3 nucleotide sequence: TGCAGTGCAATACACGACCGGGCATCCGACTACGAGCAGTACTTC.

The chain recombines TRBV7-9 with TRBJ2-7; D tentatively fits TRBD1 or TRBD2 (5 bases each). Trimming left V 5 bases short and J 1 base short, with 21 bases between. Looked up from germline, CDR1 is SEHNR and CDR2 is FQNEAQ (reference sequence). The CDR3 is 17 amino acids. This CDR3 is CASSQPFRGARSYEQYF. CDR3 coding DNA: TGTGCCAGCAGCCAGCCCTTTAGGGGAGCAAGGTCCTACGAGCAGTACTTC.

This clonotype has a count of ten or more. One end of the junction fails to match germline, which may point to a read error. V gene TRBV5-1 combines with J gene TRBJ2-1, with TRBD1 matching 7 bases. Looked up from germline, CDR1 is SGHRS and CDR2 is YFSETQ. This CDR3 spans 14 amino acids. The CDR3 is CASTLGQTYNEQFF. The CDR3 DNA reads TGCGCCAGCACCTTGGGACAGACCTACAATGAGCAGTTCTTC.

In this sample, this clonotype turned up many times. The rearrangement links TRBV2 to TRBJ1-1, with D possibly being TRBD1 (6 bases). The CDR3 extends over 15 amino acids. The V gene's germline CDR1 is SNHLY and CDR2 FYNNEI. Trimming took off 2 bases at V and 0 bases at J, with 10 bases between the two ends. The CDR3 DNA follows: TGTGCCAGCAGTGAAAAAAGGGGGATGAACACTGAAGCTTTCTTT. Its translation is CASSEKRGMNTEAFF.

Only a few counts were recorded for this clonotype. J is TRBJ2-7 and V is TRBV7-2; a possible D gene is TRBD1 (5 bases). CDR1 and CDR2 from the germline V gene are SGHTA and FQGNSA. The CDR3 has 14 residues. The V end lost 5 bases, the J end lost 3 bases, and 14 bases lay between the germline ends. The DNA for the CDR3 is TGTGCCAGCAGCCTCGGACAACTTTTCTACGAGCAGTACTTC. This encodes CASSLGQLFYEQYF.

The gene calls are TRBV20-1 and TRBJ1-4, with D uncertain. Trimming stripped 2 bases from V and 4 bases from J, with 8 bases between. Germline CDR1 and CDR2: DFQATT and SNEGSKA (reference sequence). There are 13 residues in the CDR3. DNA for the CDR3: TGCAGTGCTAGATTGCCGGGTAATGAAAAACTGTTTTTT. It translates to CSARLPGNEKLFF.

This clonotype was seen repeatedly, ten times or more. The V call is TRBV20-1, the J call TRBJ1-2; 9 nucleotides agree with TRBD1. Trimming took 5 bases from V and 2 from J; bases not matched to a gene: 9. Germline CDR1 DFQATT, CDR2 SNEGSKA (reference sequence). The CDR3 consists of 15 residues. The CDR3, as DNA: TGCAGTGCTGGAGTGGGGACAGGGATAAACTATGGCTACACCTTC. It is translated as CSAGVGTGINYGYTF.

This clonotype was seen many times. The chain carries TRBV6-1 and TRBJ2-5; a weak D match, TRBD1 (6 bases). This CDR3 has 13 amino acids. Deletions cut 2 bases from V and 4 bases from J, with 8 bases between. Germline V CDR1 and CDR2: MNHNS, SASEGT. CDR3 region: CASSEQGRETQYF. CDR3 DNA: TGTGCCAGCAGTGAACAGGGGCGAGAGACCCAGTACTTC.

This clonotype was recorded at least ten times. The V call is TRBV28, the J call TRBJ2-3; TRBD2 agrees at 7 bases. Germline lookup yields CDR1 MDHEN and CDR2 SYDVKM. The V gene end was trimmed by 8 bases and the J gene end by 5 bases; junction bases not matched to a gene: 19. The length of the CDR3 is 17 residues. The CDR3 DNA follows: TGTGCCAGCTCTCCGGTTCAGAACCAGGGCGGGAGAGATACGCAGTATTTT. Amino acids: CASSPVQNQGGRDTQYF.

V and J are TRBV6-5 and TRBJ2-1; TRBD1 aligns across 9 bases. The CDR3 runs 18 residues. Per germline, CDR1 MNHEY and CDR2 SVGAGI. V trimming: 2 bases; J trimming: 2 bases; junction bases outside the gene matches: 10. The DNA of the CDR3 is TGTGCCAGCAGTTACCCCCAGGGGGGACAGGGTACCTACAATGAGCAGTTCTTC. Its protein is CASSYPQGGQGTYNEQFF.

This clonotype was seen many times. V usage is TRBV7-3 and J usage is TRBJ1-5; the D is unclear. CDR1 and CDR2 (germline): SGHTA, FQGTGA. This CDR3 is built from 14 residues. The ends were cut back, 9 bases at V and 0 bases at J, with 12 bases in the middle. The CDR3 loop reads CARGAGDSNQPQHF. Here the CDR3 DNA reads TGTGCCAGGGGCGCTGGGGATAGCAATCAGCCCCAGCATTTT.

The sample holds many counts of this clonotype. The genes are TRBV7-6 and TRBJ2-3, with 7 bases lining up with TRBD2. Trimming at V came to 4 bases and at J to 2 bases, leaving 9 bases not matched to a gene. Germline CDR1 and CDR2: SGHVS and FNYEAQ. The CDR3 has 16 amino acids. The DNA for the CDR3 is TGTGCCAGCAGCTCCTCTAGCGGAGTTCCCACAGATACGCAGTATTTT. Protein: CASSSSSGVPTDTQYF.

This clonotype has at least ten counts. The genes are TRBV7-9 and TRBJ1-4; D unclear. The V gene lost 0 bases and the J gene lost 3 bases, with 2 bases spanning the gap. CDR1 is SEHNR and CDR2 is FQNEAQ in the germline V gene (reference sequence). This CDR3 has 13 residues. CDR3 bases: TGTGCCAGCAGCTTAGCCCCTAATGAAAAACTGTTTTTT. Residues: CASSLAPNEKLFF.

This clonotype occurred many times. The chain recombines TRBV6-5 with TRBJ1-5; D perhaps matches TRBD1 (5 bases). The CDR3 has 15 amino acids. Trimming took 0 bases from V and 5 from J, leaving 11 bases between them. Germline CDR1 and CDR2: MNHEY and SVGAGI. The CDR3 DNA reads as TGTGCCAGCAGTTACTCCGGACGGGACTATCAGCCCCAGCATTTT. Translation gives CASSYSGRDYQPQHF.

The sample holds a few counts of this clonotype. CDR3 DNA: TGTGCCAGCATTCCCGAGGAAGGGTGGCAGCCCCAGCATTTT. It is translated as CASIPEEGWQPQHF. The chain has TRBV9 and TRBJ1-5; D call uncertain. The CDR3 has 14 residues. Trimming removed 6 bases at V and 7 bases at J, with 17 bases between. Germline V gene data show CDR1 as SGDLS and CDR2 as YYNGEE. The full variable domain, with the rest looked up from reference TRBV9 and TRBJ1-5, is DSGVTQTPKHLITATGQRVTLRCSPRSGDLSVYWYQQSLDQGLQFLIQYYNGEERAKGNILERFSAQQFPDLHSELNLSSLELGDSALYFCASIPEEGWQPQHFGDGTRLSIL.

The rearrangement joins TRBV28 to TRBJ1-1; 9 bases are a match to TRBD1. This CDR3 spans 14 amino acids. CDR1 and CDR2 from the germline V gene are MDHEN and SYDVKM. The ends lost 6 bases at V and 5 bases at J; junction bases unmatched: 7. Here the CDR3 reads CASSIGQGWTEAFF. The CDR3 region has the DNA TGTGCCAGCAGCATAGGACAGGGGTGGACTGAAGCTTTCTTT. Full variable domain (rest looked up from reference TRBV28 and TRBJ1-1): DVKVTQSSRYLVKRTGEKVFLECVQDMDHENMFWYRQDPGLGLRLIYFSYDVKMKEKGDIPEGYSVSREKKERFSLILESASTNQTSMYLCASSIGQGWTEAFFGQGTRLTVV.

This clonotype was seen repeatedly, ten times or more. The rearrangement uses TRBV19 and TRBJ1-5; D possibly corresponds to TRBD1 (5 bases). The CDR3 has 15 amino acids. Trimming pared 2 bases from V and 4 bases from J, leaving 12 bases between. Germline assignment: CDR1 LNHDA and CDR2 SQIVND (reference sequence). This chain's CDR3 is CASSIQSGGNQPQHF. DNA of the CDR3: TGTGCCAGTAGTATACAATCGGGGGGGAATCAGCCCCAGCATTTT. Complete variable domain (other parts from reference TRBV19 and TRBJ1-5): DGGITQSPKYLFRKEGQNVTLSCEQNLNHDAMYWYRQDPGQGLRLIYYSQIVNDFQKGDIAEGYSVSREKKESFPLTVTSAQKNPTAFYLCASSIQSGGNQPQHFGDGTRLSIL.

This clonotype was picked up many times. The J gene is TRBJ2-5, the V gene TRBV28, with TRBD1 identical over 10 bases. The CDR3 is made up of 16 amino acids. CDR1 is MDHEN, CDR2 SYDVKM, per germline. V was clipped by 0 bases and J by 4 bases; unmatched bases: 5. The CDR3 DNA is TGTGCCAGCAGTTTATGGACAGGGGGCAGTGGAGAGACCCAGTACTTC. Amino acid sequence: CASSLWTGGSGETQYF.

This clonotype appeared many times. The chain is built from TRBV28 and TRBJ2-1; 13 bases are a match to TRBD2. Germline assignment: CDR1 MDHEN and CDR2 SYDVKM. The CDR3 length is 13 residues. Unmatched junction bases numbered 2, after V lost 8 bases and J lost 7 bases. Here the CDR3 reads CASGTSGINEQFF. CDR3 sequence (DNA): TGTGCCAGCGGGACTAGCGGGATAAATGAGCAGTTCTTC.

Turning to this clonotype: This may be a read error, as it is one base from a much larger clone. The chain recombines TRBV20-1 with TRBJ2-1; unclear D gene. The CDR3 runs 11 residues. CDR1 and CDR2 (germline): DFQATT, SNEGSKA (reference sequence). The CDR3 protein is CNARVRGEQFF. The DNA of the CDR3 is TGCAATGCTAGAGTCCGCGGTGAGCAGTTCTTC.

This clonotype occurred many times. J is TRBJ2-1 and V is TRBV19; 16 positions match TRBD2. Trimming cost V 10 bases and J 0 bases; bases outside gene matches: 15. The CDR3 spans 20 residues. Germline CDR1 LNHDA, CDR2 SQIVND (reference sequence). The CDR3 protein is CATTPKGGLAGGSSYNEQFF. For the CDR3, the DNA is TGTGCCACTACACCGAAAGGGGGACTAGCGGGGGGGAGCTCCTACAATGAGCAGTTCTTC.